A single sample gave rise to the 17 T cell receptor beta chains below, sequenced in a study of control samples from healthy donors and cancer patients. The table came from immunoSEQ multiplex PCR; TCRdb's copy has only in-frame clones and leaves some out. The data show 90,000 or so clones, around 90% seen once. The specimen sequenced was PBMCs. The receptor set was obtained from a woman in her forties or fifties with colorectal cancer.

The chain links TRBV6-6 to TRBJ1-4; D ambiguous. Between the trimmed V and J ends, which lost 5 bases and 6 bases, there was a span of 10 bases. Per the germline V gene, CDR1 is MNHNY and CDR2 is SVGAGI (reference sequence). The length of the CDR3 is 13 residues. The CDR3 sequence: CASSPVSDEKLFF. The CDR3 nucleotides are TGTGCCAGCAGTCCCGTCAGTGATGAAAAACTGTTTTTT.

About this clone itself: At one boundary the junction diverges from the germline segment, which might be a read error. The chain joins TRBV15 to TRBJ1-1; 9 nucleotides agree with TRBD1. The germline gives CDR1 LNHNV, CDR2 YYDKDF (reference sequence). This CDR3 has 13 amino acids. The CDR3 sequence is CATSRARQGVSRF. In nucleotides, the CDR3 is TGTGCCACCAGCAGGGCGAGACAGGGGGTGTCTCGGTTT.

The rearrangement uses TRBV3-1 (or the pseudogene TRBV3-2) and TRBJ1-2, with D tentatively TRBD1 (5 bases). The CDR3 runs to 15 residues. Trimming cost V 1 base and J 4 bases, with 13 bases left between them. Germline CDR1 LGHDT, CDR2 YNNKEL (reference sequence). CDR3 coding DNA: TGTGCCAGCAGCCAAGTAGCTACAGGACCCTATGGCTACACCTTC. This codes for CASSQVATGPYGYTF.

This clone was counted only a few times. The chain is built from TRBV12-5 and TRBJ2-7; maybe TRBD1 (7 bases). This CDR3 has 14 amino acids. Trimming shortened V by 3 bases and J by 7 bases, and 16 bases separated the two germline ends. The germline V gene has CDR1 LGHNT and CDR2 FRNRAP. The CDR3 spells CASGLGGTVLEQYV. CDR3 in DNA: TGTGCTAGTGGTTTAGGCGGGACAGTACTTGAGCAGTACGTC.

The gene calls are TRBV6-5 and TRBJ2-5; D possibly corresponds to TRBD2 (6 bases). Germline V CDR1 and CDR2: MNHEY, SVGAGI. The CDR3 totals 14 residues. Trimming stripped 4 bases from V and 4 bases from J, with 13 bases between. The CDR3 region is CASSSARRGETQYF. The CDR3 bases are TGTGCCAGCAGTTCCGCCCGGCGGGGAGAGACCCAGTACTTC.

This chain connects TRBV2 to TRBJ1-5, with D maybe TRBD1 (6 bases). The CDR3 is 15 residues long. Per the germline V gene, CDR1 is SNHLY and CDR2 is FYNNEI. The V end was cut by 7 bases, the J end by 0 bases, with 13 bases between. The CDR3 region is CASIRDTVSNQPQHF. In nucleotides, the CDR3 is TGTGCCAGCATCCGGGACACCGTTAGCAATCAGCCCCAGCATTTT.

The chain is built from TRBV27 and TRBJ2-1, with 7 bases aligning to TRBD2. CDR1 and CDR2 from the germline V gene are MNHEY and SMNVEV (reference sequence). V was pared by 3 bases and J by 8 bases, with 4 bases of the junction left unmatched. The CDR3 consists of 13 residues. CDR3 protein: CASSLGRVDEQFF. CDR3 DNA: TGTGCCAGCAGTTTGGGGAGGGTCGATGAGCAGTTCTTC.

This chain connects TRBV7-2 to TRBJ2-2; D uncertain. Germline V gives CDR1 SGHTA, CDR2 FQGNSA. V lost 1 base and J 2 bases, leaving 2 bases between the germline ends. The CDR3 has 13 residues. The CDR3 coding sequence is TGTGCCAGCAGCTTAGACAACACCGGGGAGCTGTTTTTT. It codes for CASSLDNTGELFF.

The chain recombines TRBV7-8 with TRBJ1-1; D is unresolved. V dropped 5 bases and J dropped 1 base, with 11 bases sitting between them. Germline-derived CDR1 and CDR2 are SGHVS and FQNEAQ. The CDR3 runs 14 residues. DNA for the CDR3: TGTGCCAGCAGCCCACCGGGAAAGAACACTGAAGCTTTCTTT. The encoded protein is CASSPPGKNTEAFF. Supplemented by reference TRBV7-8 and TRBJ1-1, the full variable domain reads GAGVSQSPRYKVAKRGQDVALRCDPISGHVSLFWYQQALGQGPEFLTYFQNEAQLDKSGLPSDRFFAERPEGSVSTLKIQRTQQEDSAVYLCASSPPGKNTEAFFGQGTRLTVV.

V and J are TRBV28 and TRBJ1-1; 7 bases match TRBD1. Germline V gene lookup returns CDR1 MDHEN and CDR2 SYDVKM. The CDR3 extends over 13 amino acids. The junction had 6 bases not matched to a gene; V was cut back by 3 bases and J by 8 bases. For the CDR3, the DNA is TGTGCCAGCAGTTTGTTTGGACAGGCCGAAGCTTTCTTT. Amino acids: CASSLFGQAEAFF.

The chain recombines TRBV3-1 (or the pseudogene TRBV3-2) with TRBJ2-1, with TRBD1 identical over 10 bases. The CDR3 contains 17 residues. Germline V gene lookup returns CDR1 LGHDT and CDR2 YNNKEL (reference sequence). V lost 0 bases and J lost 6; bases outside the gene matches: 8. The CDR3 loop reads CASSQDSGTGVFNEQFF. The DNA of the CDR3 is TGTGCCAGCAGCCAAGATAGCGGGACAGGGGTCTTCAATGAGCAGTTCTTC.

The chain recombines TRBV6-5 with TRBJ1-1; 7 bases map to TRBD1. The germline V gene has CDR1 MNHEY and CDR2 SVGAGI. The V segment lost 6 bases and the J segment 6 bases; nucleotides outside the gene matches: 7. The CDR3 is 13 amino acids. DNA of the CDR3: TGTGCCAGCAGGCGACAGGGAGGGGCTGAAGCTTTCTTT. It yields the protein CASRRQGGAEAFF.

The rearrangement uses TRBV30 and TRBJ1-2; 7 bases are shared with TRBD1. CDR3 length: 14 residues. Germline V lookup: CDR1 GTSNPN, CDR2 SVGIG (reference sequence). V dropped 0 bases and J dropped 3; count of bases not matched to a gene: 4. CDR3 DNA: TGTGCCTGGAGTGTAGCACAGGGGTACTATGGCTACACCTTC. It yields the protein CAWSVAQGYYGYTF.

Concerning this clone: The sample has other DNA sequences that encode this CDR3 too. J is TRBJ1-4 and V is TRBV5-1; D is undetermined. The CDR3 loop spans 14 amino acids. V lost 4 bases to trimming and J lost 8 bases, with 15 bases between them. In germline, CDR1 is SGHRS, CDR2 YFSETQ. CDR3: CASSPGRTREKLFF. In nucleotides, the CDR3 is TGCGCCAGCAGCCCCGGACGAACAAGGGAAAAACTGTTTTTT.

This chain links TRBV6-2 or TRBV6-3 with TRBJ1-5; possible D gene TRBD1, 6 bases. CDR3 length equals 13 residues. Germline V gene data show CDR1 as MNHEY and CDR2 as SVGEGT. Trimming removed 3 bases from V and 6 bases from J, with 9 bases in between. The CDR3, as DNA: TGTGCCAGCAGTTATGGGGGGCCTCAGCCCCAGCATTTT. It codes for CASSYGGPQPQHF.

The chain is built from TRBV2 and TRBJ2-7, with D maybe TRBD1 (5 bases). The CDR3 extends over 16 amino acids. V gave up 0 bases and J gave up 4 bases, with 16 bases separating them. Germline lookup yields CDR1 SNHLY and CDR2 FYNNEI. DNA for the CDR3: TGTGCCAGCAGTGAAGCGTCGTACAGGTCGACATACGAGCAGTACGTC. Protein sequence: CASSEASYRSTYEQYV.

This clone has only one observation. The V and J genes are TRBV18 and TRBJ1-1, with 8 bases aligning to TRBD1. Germline trimming cut 2 bases from V and 2 bases from J; bases unmatched to any gene: 1. The CDR3 runs to 14 residues. Germline V lookup: CDR1 KGHSH, CDR2 LQKENI. CDR3: CASSPGQGNTEAFF. CDR3 in DNA: TGTGCCAGCTCACCAGGACAGGGTAACACTGAAGCTTTCTTT.